This entry concerns a single T cell receptor beta chain. Its antigen remains unidentified. This sample was taken from a study of shared clonotypes between healthy human individuals. Whole-study results and caveats: Of the naive CD4 clonotypes, roughly 5.2% were shared across several donors.

The V end was cut by 4 bases, the J end by 5 bases, with 17 bases between. CDR1 and CDR2 from the germline V gene are SGHDN and FVKESK. The CDR3 is 15 amino acids. Using immunoSEQ multiplex PCR, the repertoire was profiled, and TCRdb retains in-frame clones only, with some absent. Seen here are roughly 2.6 million clones, over 85% observed once, and the top ten hold about 0.13%. Division of CD4+ cells produced a CD45RA+ naive subset and a CD45RA-negative memory subset. The sequence was obtained from a young man in good health. The specimen sequenced was naive CD4+ T cells sorted from blood. The subset here: CD45RA+ positively selected. The chain has TRBV14 and TRBJ2-5; D gene unclear. The CDR3 DNA sequence: TGTGCCAGCAGCCTTTACAAGGGTCCCTCGGAGACCCAGTACTTC. This gives the protein CASSLYKGPSETQYF.